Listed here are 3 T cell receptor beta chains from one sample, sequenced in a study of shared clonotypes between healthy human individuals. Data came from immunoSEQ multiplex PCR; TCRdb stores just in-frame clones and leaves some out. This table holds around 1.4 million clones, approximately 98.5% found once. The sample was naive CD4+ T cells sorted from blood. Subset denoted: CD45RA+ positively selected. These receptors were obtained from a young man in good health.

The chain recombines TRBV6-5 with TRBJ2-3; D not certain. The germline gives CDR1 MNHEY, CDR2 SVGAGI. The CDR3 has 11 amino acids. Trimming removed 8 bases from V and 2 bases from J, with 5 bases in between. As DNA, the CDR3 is TGTGCCAGCCACCACACAGATACGCAGTATTTT. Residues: CASHHTDTQYF.

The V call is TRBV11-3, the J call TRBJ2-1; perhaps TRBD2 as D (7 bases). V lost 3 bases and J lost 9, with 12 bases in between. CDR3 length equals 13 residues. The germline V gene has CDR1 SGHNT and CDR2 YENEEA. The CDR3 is CASSLGGGGEQFF. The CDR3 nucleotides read TGTGCCAGCAGCTTGGGCGGGGGCGGTGAGCAGTTCTTC.

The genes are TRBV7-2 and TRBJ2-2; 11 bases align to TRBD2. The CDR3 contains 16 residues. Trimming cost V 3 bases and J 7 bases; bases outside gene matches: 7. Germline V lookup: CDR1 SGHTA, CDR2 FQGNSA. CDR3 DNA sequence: TGTGCCAGCAGCTTCGGGGCTAGCGGGAGGATCGGGGAGCTGTTTTTT. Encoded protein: CASSFGASGRIGELFF.